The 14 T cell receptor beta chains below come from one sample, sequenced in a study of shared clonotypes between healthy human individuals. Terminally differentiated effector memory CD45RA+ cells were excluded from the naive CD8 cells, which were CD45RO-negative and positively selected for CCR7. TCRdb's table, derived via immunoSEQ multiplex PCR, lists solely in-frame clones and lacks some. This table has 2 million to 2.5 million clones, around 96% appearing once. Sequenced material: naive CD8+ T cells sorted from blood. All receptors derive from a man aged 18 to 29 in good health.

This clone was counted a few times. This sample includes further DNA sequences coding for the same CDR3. This CDR3 reads CSVEKTGLNTEAFF. DNA for the CDR3: TGCAGCGTGGAAAAGACAGGCCTGAACACTGAAGCTTTCTTT. This chain joins TRBV29-1 and TRBJ1-1, with D perhaps TRBD1 (6 bases). CDR3 size: 14 residues. Germline V lookup: CDR1 SQVTM, CDR2 ANQGSEA. V was clipped by 6 bases and J by 0 bases, with 14 bases between them. Supplemented by reference TRBV29-1 and TRBJ1-1, the full variable domain reads SAVISQKPSRDICQRGTSLTIQCQVDSQVTMMFWYRQQPGQSLTLIATANQGSEATYESGFVIDKFPISRPNLTFSTLTVSNMSPEDSSIYLCSVEKTGLNTEAFFGQGTRLTVV.

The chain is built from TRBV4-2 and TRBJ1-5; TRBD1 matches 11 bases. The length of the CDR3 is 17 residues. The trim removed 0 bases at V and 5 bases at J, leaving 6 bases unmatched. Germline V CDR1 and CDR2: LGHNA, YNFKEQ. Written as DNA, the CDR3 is TGTGCCAGCAGCCAAGAATTATGGACAGGGGGCGATCAGCCCCAGCATTTT. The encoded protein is CASSQELWTGGDQPQHF.

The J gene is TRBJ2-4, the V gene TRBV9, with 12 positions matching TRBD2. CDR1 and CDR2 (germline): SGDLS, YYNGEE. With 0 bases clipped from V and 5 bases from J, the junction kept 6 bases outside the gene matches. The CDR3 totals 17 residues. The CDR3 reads CASSVALAGGPENIQYF. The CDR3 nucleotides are TGTGCCAGCAGCGTAGCCCTAGCGGGGGGGCCGGAAAACATTCAGTACTTC.

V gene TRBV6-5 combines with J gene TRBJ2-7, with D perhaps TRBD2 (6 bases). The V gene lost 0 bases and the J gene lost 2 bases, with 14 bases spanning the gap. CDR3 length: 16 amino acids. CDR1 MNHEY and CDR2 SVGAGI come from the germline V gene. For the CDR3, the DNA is TGTGCCAGCAGTTACTCGAGGGTAGCGGCGACCTACGAGCAGTACTTC. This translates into CASSYSRVAATYEQYF.

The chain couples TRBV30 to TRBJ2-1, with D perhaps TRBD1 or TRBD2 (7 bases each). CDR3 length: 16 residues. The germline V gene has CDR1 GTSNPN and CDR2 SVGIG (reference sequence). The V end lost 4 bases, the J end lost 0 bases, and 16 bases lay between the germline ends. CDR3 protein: CAWTPGGEYSYNEQFF. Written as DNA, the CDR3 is TGTGCCTGGACACCAGGGGGGGAATACTCCTACAATGAGCAGTTCTTC.

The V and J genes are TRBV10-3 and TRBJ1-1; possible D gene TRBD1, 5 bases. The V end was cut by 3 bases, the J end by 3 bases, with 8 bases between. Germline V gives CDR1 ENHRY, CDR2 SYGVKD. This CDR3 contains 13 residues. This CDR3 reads CAISEPTDTEAFF. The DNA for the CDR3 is TGTGCCATCAGTGAACCGACAGACACTGAAGCTTTCTTT.

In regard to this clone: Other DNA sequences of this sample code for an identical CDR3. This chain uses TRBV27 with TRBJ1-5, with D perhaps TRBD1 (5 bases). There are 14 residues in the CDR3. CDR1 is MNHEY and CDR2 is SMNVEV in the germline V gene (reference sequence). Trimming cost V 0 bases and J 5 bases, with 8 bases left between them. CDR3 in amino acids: CASSLSMGDQPQHF. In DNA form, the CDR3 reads TGTGCCAGCAGTTTATCGATGGGGGATCAGCCCCAGCATTTT.

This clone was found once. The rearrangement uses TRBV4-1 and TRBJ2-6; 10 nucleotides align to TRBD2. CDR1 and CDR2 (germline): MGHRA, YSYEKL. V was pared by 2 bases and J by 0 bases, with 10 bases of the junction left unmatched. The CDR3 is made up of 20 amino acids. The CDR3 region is CASSQLSSGGAISGANVLTF. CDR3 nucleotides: TGCGCCAGCAGCCAACTTTCTAGCGGGGGCGCAATCTCTGGGGCCAACGTCCTGACTTTC.

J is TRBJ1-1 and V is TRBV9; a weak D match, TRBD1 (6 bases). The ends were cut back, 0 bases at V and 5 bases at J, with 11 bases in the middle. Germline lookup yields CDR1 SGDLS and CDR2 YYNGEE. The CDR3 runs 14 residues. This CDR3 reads CASSVGGQTTEAFF. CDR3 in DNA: TGTGCCAGCAGCGTAGGTGGACAGACAACTGAAGCTTTCTTT.

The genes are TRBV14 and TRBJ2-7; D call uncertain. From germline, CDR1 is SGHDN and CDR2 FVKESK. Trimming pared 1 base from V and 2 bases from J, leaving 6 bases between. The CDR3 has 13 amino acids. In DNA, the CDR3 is TGTGCCAGCAGCCAAGGGCCTCCCTACGAGCAGTACTTC. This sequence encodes CASSQGPPYEQYF.

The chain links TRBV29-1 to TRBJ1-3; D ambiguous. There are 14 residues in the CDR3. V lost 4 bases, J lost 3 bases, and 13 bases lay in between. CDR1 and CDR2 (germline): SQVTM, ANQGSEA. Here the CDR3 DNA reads TGCAGCGTTGTTTGGTTGGGTCTTGGAAACACCATATATTTT. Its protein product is CSVVWLGLGNTIYF.

This CDR3 is CASSGETAYGYTF. DNA for the CDR3: TGCGCCAGCAGCGGCGAGACAGCTTATGGCTACACCTTC. The chain is built from TRBV10-2 and TRBJ1-2, with D tentatively TRBD1 (5 bases). Germline V gene lookup returns CDR1 WSHSY and CDR2 SAAADI. Trimming took off 6 bases at V and 5 bases at J, with 13 bases between the two ends. The CDR3 runs 13 residues.

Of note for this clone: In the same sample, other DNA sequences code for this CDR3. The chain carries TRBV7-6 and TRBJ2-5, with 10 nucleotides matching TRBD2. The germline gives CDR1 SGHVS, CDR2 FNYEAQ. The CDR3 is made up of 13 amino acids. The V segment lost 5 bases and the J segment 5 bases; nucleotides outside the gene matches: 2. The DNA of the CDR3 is TGTGCCAGCAGCCTGGGACTAGCGGAGACCCAGTACTTC. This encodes CASSLGLAETQYF.

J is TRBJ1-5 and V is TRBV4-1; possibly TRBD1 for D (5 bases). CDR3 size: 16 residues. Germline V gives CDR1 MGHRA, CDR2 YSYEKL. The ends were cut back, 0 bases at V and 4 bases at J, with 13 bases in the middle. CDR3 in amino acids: CASSQDIDSVNQPQHF. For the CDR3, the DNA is TGCGCCAGCAGCCAAGATATCGACAGCGTAAATCAGCCCCAGCATTTT.